The 5 T cell receptor beta chains below come from one sample, sequenced in a study of preoperative IRX-2 immunotherapy in early breast cancer. The treatment: preoperative locoregional IRX-2 cytokine immunotherapy. Measured with immunoSEQ multiplex PCR; TCRdb has only the in-frame clones, and not every one. The sample lists about 500 clones; over 60% were seen once. The material sequenced was tumor tissue, taken after IRX-2 immunotherapy. These TCRs come from a human donor with breast cancer.

The rearrangement links TRBV29-1 to TRBJ2-1; possible D gene TRBD1, 5 bases. The V end was cut by 5 bases, the J end by 2 bases, with 10 bases between. This CDR3 has 13 residues. Germline CDR1 SQVTM, CDR2 ANQGSEA. In DNA, the CDR3 is TGCAGCGTTACAGGTCTCACCTACAATGAGCAGTTCTTC. Protein: CSVTGLTYNEQFF.

The chain recombines TRBV6-8 with TRBJ1-1; D unresolved. Trimming shortened V by 6 bases and J by 0 bases, and 5 bases separated the two germline ends. The CDR3 length is 12 residues. In germline, CDR1 is MNHGY, CDR2 SAAAGT. The CDR3 sequence: CASRDMNTEAFF. The CDR3 nucleotides are TGTGCCAGCAGAGACATGAACACTGAAGCTTTCTTT.

Here the CDR3 reads CASSTQYGSSRGEKLFF. CDR3 DNA: TGCGCCAGCAGCACACAATACGGGTCCTCCCGCGGGGAAAAACTGTTTTTT. The genes are TRBV1 and TRBJ1-4. TRBV1 is termed a pseudogene. The CDR3 consists of 17 residues.

The chain recombines TRBV18 with TRBJ2-5, with 8 bases lining up with TRBD2. Per the germline V gene, CDR1 is KGHSH and CDR2 is LQKENI. There are 14 residues in the CDR3. The junction had 2 bases not matched to a gene; V was cut back by 0 bases and J by 5 bases. The CDR3: CASSPPASGETQYF. CDR3 coding DNA: TGTGCCAGCTCACCACCGGCTAGCGGGGAGACCCAGTACTTC.

V gene TRBV6-8 combines with J gene TRBJ2-5, with TRBD1 matching 9 bases. This CDR3 has 15 residues. From germline, CDR1 is MNHGY and CDR2 SAAAGT. J lost 5 bases, V lost 2 bases, and 6 bases had no gene match. The CDR3 DNA is TGTGCCAGCAGTTACGCCGGGACAGGGTGGGAGACCCAGTACTTC. This encodes CASSYAGTGWETQYF.